These 16 T cell receptor beta chains were sequenced from one sample in a study of blood T cell repertoires in COVID-19. The table came from immunoSEQ multiplex PCR; TCRdb's copy has only in-frame clones and leaves some out. The data show about 130,000 clones, around 85% seen once. The sequenced material came from peripheral blood. These receptors were obtained from a man aged 25 to 40 with COVID-19, enrolled during active disease.

The V gene is TRBV5-1, the J gene TRBJ2-2; D is perhaps TRBD2 (6 bases). Germline V lookup: CDR1 SGHRS, CDR2 YFSETQ. CDR3 length: 16 residues. V lost 0 bases to trimming and J lost 4 bases, with 13 bases between them. DNA for the CDR3: TGCGCCAGCAGCTTGGATTACGGGGGTGGCACCGGGGAGCTGTTTTTT. Protein product: CASSLDYGGGTGELFF.

The chain uses TRBV11-3 and TRBJ2-4, with 8 nucleotides matching TRBD1. CDR1 SGHNT and CDR2 YENEEA come from the germline V gene. With V trimmed by 5 bases and J by 4 bases, 7 bases remained unmatched. This CDR3 comprises 15 residues. This chain's CDR3 is CASSARTGLKNIQYF. The CDR3 DNA is TGTGCCAGCAGCGCCCGGACAGGGTTGAAAAACATTCAGTACTTC.

This chain links TRBV9 with TRBJ2-3; 7 nucleotides agree with TRBD2. V lost 0 bases and J lost 1; bases outside the gene matches: 2. CDR1 and CDR2 from the germline V gene are SGDLS and YYNGEE. This CDR3 comprises 15 residues. This CDR3 is CASSVAGLGTDTQYF. In DNA, the CDR3 is TGTGCCAGCAGCGTAGCCGGACTAGGCACAGATACGCAGTATTTT.

This clone was seen many times. The V call is TRBV19, the J call TRBJ1-2; no clear D. Trimming stripped 1 base from V and 3 bases from J, with 12 bases between. This CDR3 has 15 residues. Germline V lookup: CDR1 LNHDA, CDR2 SQIVND (reference sequence). The chain's CDR3 is CASSIGRRVDYGYTF. CDR3 nucleotide sequence: TGTGCCAGTAGTATAGGTCGACGGGTAGACTATGGCTACACCTTC.

This sequence joins TRBV28 and TRBJ1-2; no clear D gene. V shed 6 bases and J shed 6 bases, with 11 bases lying between them. CDR1 is MDHEN and CDR2 is SYDVKM in the germline V gene. The CDR3 length is 12 residues. The CDR3 DNA sequence: TGTGCCAGCAGCTCGGCCCGGGATGGCTACACCTTC. Translation: CASSSARDGYTF.

The chain carries TRBV7-2 and TRBJ2-6; a possible D gene is TRBD2 (5 bases). The CDR3 runs 19 residues. Deletions cut 5 bases from V and 1 base from J, with 21 bases between. CDR1 and CDR2 from the germline V gene are SGHTA and FQGNSA. CDR3 in amino acids: CASSVSSGVGGSGANVLTF. CDR3 bases: TGTGCCAGCAGCGTCTCATCCGGGGTGGGTGGATCTGGGGCCAACGTCCTGACTTTC.

The rearrangement joins TRBV21-1 to TRBJ1-3; TRBD1 is taken as the D call from the table, unchecked against the DNA. TRBV21-1 constitutes a pseudogene. The CDR3 runs to 15 residues. CDR3 sequence reads: CASNQQAYSGNTIYF. In nucleotides, the CDR3 is TGTGCCAGCAACCAACAGGCGTACTCTGGAAACACCATATATTTT.

The chain recombines TRBV6-5 with TRBJ1-6; possibly TRBD1 for D (6 bases). Germline V gives CDR1 MNHEY, CDR2 SVGAGI. The CDR3 runs 15 residues. Trimming removed 4 bases at V and 9 bases at J, with 16 bases between. Here the CDR3 reads CASSSGGAGPSPLHF. The CDR3 DNA reads TGTGCCAGCAGTTCTGGGGGGGCAGGGCCTTCACCCCTCCACTTT.

This chain joins TRBV11-2 and TRBJ2-2; weak D call: TRBD1 (6 bases). The germline CDR1 and CDR2 sequences are SGHAT and FQNNGV. This CDR3 has 13 amino acids. V lost 5 bases to trimming and J lost 7 bases, with 11 bases between them. The CDR3 loop is CASSPRRGGELFF. CDR3 coding DNA: TGTGCCAGCAGCCCCCGCAGGGGCGGGGAGCTGTTTTTT.

The chain has TRBV19 and TRBJ2-2, with 9 positions matching TRBD1. The CDR3 loop spans 15 amino acids. The V segment lost 1 base and the J segment 7 bases; nucleotides outside the gene matches: 4. Per germline, CDR1 LNHDA and CDR2 SQIVND (reference sequence). The CDR3 bases are TGTGCCAGTAGTATAGGACAGGGGGTTCACGGGGAGCTGTTTTTT. Amino acid sequence: CASSIGQGVHGELFF.

The chain joins TRBV14 to TRBJ2-5; a possible D gene is TRBD1 (5 bases). CDR1 is SGHDN, CDR2 FVKESK, per germline. The CDR3 consists of 13 residues. Trimming cost V 4 bases and J 3 bases, with 9 bases left between them. The CDR3 sequence: CASSRSREETQYF. The CDR3 DNA reads TGTGCCAGCAGCCGGAGCAGGGAAGAGACCCAGTACTTC.

The chain joins TRBV28 to TRBJ1-5; D is unclear. Germline CDR1 and CDR2: MDHEN and SYDVKM. This CDR3 region has 16 residues. V was cut by 4 bases and J by 5 bases, with 18 bases left in between. The CDR3 DNA follows: TGTGCCAGCAGTTCCCGCGAACGGGTGCTTGATCAGCCCCAGCATTTT. Translated, it gives CASSSRERVLDQPQHF.

Comment on this clone: The same CDR3 arises from other DNA sequences in this sample as well. V gene TRBV5-4 combines with J gene TRBJ1-2; TRBD1 matches at 7 bases. The V segment lost 0 bases and the J segment 8 bases; nucleotides outside the gene matches: 7. Germline V CDR1 and CDR2: SGHNT, YYREEE (reference sequence). This CDR3 region has 14 residues. CDR3 sequence reads: CASSLGQGRYGYTF. DNA for the CDR3: TGTGCCAGCAGCTTGGGACAGGGTAGATACGGCTACACCTTC.

This clone was detected only a few times. The V gene is TRBV21-1, the J gene TRBJ2-3; the DNA was not compared with TRBD1, the D call given in the table. TRBV21-1 is termed a pseudogene. The CDR3 covers 12 residues. CDR3 in amino acids: CASSARDIPQYF. DNA for the CDR3: TGTGCCAGCAGCGCCCGGGACATTCCGCAGTATTTT.

This rearrangement joins TRBV6-5 to TRBJ2-2; D is perhaps TRBD1 (6 bases). Germline values: CDR1 MNHEY, CDR2 SVGAGI. The V gene lost 5 bases and the J gene lost 1 base, with 11 bases spanning the gap. There are 15 residues in the CDR3. The CDR3 region is CASSPRTENTGELFF. The CDR3 bases are TGTGCCAGCAGTCCCAGGACAGAGAACACCGGGGAGCTGTTTTTT.

The chain couples TRBV28 to TRBJ1-5, with unresolved D. The V gene's germline CDR1 is MDHEN and CDR2 SYDVKM. The CDR3 contains 14 residues. The V gene lost 8 bases and the J gene lost 0 bases, with 11 bases spanning the gap. The CDR3 coding sequence is TGTGCCAGCGGGTATCCAGGTAGCAATCAGCCCCAGCATTTT. It translates to CASGYPGSNQPQHF.